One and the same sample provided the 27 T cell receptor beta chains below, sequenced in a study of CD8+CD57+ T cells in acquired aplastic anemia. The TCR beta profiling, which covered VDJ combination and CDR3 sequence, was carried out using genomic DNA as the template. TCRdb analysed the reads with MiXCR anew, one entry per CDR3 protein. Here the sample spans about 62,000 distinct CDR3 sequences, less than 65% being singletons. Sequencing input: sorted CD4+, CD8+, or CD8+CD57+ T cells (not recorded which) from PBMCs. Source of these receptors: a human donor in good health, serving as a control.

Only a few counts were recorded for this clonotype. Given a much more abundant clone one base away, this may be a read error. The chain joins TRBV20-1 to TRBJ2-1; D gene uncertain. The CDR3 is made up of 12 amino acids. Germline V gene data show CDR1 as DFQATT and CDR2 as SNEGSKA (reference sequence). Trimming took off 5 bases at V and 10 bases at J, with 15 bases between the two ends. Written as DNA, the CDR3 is TGCAGTGCTCCCGAAAGCACGGAGGAGCAGTTCTTC. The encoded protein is CSAPESTEEQFF.

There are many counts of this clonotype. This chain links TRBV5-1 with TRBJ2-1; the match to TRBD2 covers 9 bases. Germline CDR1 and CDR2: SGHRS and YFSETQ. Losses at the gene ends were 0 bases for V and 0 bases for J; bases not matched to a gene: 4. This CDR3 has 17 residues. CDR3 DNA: TGCGCCAGCAGCTTGGGGAGACTAGCGGACTCCTACAATGAGCAGTTCTTC. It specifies CASSLGRLADSYNEQFF. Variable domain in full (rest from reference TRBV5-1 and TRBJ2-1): KAGVTQTPRYLIKTRGQQVTLSCSPISGHRSVSWYQQTPGQGLQFLFEYFSETQRNKGNFPGRFSGRQFSNSRSEMNVSTLELGDSALYLCASSLGRLADSYNEQFFGPGTRLTVL.

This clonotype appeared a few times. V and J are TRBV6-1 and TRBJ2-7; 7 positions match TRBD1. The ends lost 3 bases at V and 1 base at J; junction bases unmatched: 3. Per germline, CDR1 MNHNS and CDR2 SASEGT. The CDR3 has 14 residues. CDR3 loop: CASSDRDSSYEQYF. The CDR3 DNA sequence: TGTGCCAGCAGTGACCGGGACAGTTCCTACGAGCAGTACTTC.

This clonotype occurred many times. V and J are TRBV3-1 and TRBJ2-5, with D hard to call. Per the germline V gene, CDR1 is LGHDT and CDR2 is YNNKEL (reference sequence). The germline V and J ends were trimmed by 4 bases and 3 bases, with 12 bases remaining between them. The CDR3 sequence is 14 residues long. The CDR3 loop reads CASSPLVGKETQYF. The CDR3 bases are TGTGCCAGCAGCCCCCTGGTGGGGAAAGAGACCCAGTACTTC.

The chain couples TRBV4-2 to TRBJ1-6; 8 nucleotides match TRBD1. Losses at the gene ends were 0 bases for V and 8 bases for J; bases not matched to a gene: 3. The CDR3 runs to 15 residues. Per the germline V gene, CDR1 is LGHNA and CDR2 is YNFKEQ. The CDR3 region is CASSQDGQGYSPLHF. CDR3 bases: TGTGCCAGCAGCCAAGACGGACAGGGATATTCACCCCTCCACTTT.

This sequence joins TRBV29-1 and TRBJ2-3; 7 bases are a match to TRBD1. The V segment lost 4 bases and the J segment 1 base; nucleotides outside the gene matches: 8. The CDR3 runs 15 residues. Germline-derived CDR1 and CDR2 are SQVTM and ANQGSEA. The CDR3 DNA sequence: TGCAGCGTTGTTGCGAGGGGGCAGCGCACAGATACGCAGTATTTT. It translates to CSVVARGQRTDTQYF.

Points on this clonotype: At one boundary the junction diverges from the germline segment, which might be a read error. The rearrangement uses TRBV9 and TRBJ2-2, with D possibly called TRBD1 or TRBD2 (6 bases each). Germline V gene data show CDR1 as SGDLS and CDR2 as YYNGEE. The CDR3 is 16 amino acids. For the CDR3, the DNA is TGTGCCAGCAGCGTCCTTTGGAGGGGGAACACCAGGGAGCTGCTTTTT. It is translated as CASSVLWRGNTRELLF. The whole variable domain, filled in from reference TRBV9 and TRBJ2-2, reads DSGVTQTPKHLITATGQRVTLRCSPRSGDLSVYWYQQSLDQGLQFLIQYYNGEERAKGNILERFSAQQFPDLHSELNLSSLELGDSALYFCASSVLWRGNTRELLFGEGSRLTVL.

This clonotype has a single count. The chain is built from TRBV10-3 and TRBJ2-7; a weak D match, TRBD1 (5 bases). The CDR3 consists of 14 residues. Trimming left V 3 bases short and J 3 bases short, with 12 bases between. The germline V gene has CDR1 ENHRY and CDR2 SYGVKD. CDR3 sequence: CAISDDVRVYEQYF. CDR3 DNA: TGTGCCATCAGTGACGACGTCAGGGTCTACGAGCAGTACTTC.

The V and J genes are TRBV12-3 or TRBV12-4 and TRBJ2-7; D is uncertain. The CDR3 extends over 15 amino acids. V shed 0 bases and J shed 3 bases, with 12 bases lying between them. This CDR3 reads CASSLADLAIYEQYF. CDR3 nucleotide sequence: TGTGCCAGCAGTTTAGCCGACCTTGCCATCTACGAGCAGTACTTC.

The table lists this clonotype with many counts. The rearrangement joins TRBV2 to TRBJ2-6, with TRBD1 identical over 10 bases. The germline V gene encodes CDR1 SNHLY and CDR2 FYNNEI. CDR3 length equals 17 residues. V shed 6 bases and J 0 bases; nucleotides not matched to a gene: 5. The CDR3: CASRTGTGASGANVLTF. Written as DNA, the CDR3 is TGTGCCAGCAGGACCGGGACAGGGGCCTCTGGGGCCAACGTCCTGACTTTC.

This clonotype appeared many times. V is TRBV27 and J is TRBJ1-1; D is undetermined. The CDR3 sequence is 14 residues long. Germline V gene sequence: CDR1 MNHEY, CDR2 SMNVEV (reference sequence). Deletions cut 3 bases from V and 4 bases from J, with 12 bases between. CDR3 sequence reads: CASSFGVVSTEAFF. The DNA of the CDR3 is TGTGCCAGCAGTTTCGGGGTAGTGTCCACTGAAGCTTTCTTT.

CDR3 region: CASIPRQGGAAFF. CDR3 nucleotides: TGTGCCAGCATCCCAAGGCAGGGCGGGGCAGCTTTCTTT. This rearrangement joins TRBV12-3 or TRBV12-4 to TRBJ1-1; TRBD1 might be the D (5 bases). The CDR3 is 13 amino acids. Deletions cut 7 bases from V and 10 bases from J, with 19 bases between.

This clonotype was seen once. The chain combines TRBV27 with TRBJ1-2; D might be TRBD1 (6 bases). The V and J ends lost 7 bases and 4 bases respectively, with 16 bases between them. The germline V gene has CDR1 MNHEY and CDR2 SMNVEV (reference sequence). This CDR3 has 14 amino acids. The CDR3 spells CASTQPGGGYGYTF. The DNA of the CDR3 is TGTGCCAGCACGCAACCGGGGGGCGGCTATGGCTACACCTTC.

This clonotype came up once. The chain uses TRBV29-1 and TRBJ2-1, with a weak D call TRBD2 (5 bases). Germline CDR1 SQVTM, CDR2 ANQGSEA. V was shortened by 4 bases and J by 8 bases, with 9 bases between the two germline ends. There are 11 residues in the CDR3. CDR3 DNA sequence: TGCAGCGTTGGGGCCGGGGATGAGCAGTTCTTC. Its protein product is CSVGAGDEQFF.

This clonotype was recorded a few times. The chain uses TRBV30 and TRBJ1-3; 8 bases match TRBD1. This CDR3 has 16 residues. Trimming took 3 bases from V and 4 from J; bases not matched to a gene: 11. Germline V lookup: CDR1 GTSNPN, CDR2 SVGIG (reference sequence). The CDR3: CAWRPPLTGAGNTIYF. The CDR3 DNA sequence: TGTGCCTGGAGACCCCCATTGACAGGGGCGGGAAACACCATATATTTT.

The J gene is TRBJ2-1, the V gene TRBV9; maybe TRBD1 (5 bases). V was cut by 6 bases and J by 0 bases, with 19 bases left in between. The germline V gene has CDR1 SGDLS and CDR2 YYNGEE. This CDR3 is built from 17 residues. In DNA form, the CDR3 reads TGTGCCAGCATCCAACGTCAGGGCGGTAGCTCCTACAATGAGCAGTTCTTC. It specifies CASIQRQGGSSYNEQFF.

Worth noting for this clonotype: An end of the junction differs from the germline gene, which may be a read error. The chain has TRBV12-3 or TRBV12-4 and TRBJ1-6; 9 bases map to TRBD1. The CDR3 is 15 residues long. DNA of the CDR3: TGCGCCAGCAGTTTCGCCGGGACAGGGAGTTCACCCCTCCACTTT. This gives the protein CASSFAGTGSSPLHF.

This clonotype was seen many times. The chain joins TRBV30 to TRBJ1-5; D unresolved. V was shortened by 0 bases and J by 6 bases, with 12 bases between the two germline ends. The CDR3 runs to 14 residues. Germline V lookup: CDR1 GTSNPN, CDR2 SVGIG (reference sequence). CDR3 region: CAWSVRWQSQPQHF. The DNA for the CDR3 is TGTGCCTGGAGTGTACGGTGGCAGAGTCAGCCCCAGCATTTT.

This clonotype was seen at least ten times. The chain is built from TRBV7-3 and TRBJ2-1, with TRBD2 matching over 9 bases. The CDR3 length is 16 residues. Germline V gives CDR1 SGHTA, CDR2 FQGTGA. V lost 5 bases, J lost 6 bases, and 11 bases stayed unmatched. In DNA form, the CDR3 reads TGTGCCAGCAGCCAGACCGGGACTAGCCAGCGCAATGAGCAGTTCTTC. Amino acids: CASSQTGTSQRNEQFF.

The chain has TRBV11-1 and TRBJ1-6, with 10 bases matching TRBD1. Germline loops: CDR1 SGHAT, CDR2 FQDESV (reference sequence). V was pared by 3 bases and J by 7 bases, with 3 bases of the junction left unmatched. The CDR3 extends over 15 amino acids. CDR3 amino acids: CASSLGQGKNSPLHF. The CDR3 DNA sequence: TGTGCCAGCAGCTTGGGACAGGGGAAGAATTCACCCCTCCACTTT. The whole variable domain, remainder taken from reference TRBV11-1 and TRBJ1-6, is EAEVAQSPRYKITEKSQAVAFWCDPISGHATLYWYRQILGQGPELLVQFQDESVVDDSQLPKDRFSAERLKGVDSTLKIQPAELGDSAMYLCASSLGQGKNSPLHFGNGTRLTVT.

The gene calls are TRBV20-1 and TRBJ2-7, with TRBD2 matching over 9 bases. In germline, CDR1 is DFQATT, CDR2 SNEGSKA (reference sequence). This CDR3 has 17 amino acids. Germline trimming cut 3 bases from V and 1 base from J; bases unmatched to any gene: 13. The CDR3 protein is CSARGAGGGKLSYEQYF. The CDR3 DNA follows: TGCAGTGCTAGGGGGGCGGGGGGGGGAAAGCTGTCCTACGAGCAGTACTTC.

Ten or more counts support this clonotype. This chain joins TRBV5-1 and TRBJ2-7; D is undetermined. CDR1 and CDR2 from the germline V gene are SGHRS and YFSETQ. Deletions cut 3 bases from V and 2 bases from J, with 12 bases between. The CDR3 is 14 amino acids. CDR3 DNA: TGCGCCAGCAGCTCACATCCGCAAGCCTACGAGCAGTACTTC. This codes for CASSSHPQAYEQYF.

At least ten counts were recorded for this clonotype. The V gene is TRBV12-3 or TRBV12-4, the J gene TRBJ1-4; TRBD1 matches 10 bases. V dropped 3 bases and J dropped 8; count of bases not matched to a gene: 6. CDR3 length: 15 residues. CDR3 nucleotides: TGTGCCAGCAGTTTCGGACAGGGGGTTGGAGAAAAACTGTTTTTT. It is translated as CASSFGQGVGEKLFF.

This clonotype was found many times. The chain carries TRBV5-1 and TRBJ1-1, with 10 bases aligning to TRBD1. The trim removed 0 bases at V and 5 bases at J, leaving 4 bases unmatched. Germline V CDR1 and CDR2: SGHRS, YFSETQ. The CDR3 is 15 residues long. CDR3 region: CASSLEGQGFTEAFF. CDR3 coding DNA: TGCGCCAGCAGCTTGGAGGGACAGGGGTTTACTGAAGCTTTCTTT.

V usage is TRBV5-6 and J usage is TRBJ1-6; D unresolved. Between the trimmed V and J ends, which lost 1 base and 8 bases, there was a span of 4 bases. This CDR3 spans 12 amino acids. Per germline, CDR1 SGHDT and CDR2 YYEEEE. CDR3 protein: CASSLPHSPLHF. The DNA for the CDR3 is TGTGCCAGCAGCTTGCCGCATTCACCCCTCCACTTT.

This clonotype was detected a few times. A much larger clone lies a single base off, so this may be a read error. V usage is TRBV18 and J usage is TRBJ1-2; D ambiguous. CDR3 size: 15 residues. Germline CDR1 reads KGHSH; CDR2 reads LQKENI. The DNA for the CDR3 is TGTGCCGGCTCAGGTTCGGGAGACGCATTCTATGGCTACACCTTC. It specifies CAGSGSGDAFYGYTF.

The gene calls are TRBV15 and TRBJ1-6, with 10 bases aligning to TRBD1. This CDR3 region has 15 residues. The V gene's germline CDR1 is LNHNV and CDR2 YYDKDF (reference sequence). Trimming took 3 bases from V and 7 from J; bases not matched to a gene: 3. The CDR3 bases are TGTGCCACCAGCAGGAAGGGACAGGGGAATTCACCCCTCCACTTT. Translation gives CATSRKGQGNSPLHF.